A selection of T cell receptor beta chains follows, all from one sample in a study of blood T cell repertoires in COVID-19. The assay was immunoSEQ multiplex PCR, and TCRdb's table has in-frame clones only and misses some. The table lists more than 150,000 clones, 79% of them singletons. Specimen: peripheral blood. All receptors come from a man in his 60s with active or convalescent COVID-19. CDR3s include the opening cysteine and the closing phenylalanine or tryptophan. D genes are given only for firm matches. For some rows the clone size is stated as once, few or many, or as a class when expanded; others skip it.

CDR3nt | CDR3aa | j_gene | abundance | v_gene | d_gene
TGTGCCATCAGTGGGGCCGGGGGGGCTGCGAACACTGAAGCTTTCTTT | CAISGAGGAANTEAFF | TRBJ1-1 | . | TRBV10-3 | .
TGTGCCAGTAGTACCGGACAGCTCGGCACGCAGTATTTT | CASSTGQLGTQYF | TRBJ2-3 | . | TRBV19 | .
TGTGCCAGCAGCTCCCGACTGCTAGCCAAAAACATTCAGTACTTC | CASSSRLLAKNIQYF | TRBJ2-4 | . | TRBV3-1/TRBV3-2 | .
TGTGCCAGCGGGCATGACCTCCCGTCAGGGGGAGGAGTTTGGCTTGAAGCTTTCTTT | CASGHDLPSGGGVWLEAFF | TRBJ1-1 | . | TRBV27 | TRBD1
TGTGCCAGCACCCTCCAGGGCCTAGCGGGAGAGGGAGATACGCAGTATTTT | CASTLQGLAGEGDTQYF | TRBJ2-3 | . | TRBV7-6 | TRBD2
TGTGCCAGTAGTATAGCGGGAGTAGGGGCCTACGAGCAGTACTTC | CASSIAGVGAYEQYF | TRBJ2-7 | . | TRBV19 | .
TGTGCCAGCGGGAGTAGTAGGGTTAGTGAGCAGTTCTTC | CASGSSRVSEQFF | TRBJ2-1 | . | TRBV6-5 | .
TGTGCCAGCTCGATAAGAGGGCAGGGGGACACTGAAGCTTTCTTT | CASSIRGQGDTEAFF | TRBJ1-1 | once | TRBV18 | TRBD1
TGTGCCAGCAGTACCCTGGACAGGGGCCAAGAGACCCAGTACTTC | CASSTLDRGQETQYF | TRBJ2-5 | . | TRBV28 | TRBD1
TGCGCCAGCAGCCCGCTCCCCGGGACTAGAAACACCAAAACGACAAAGCAGTACTTC | CASSPLPGTRNTKTTKQYF | TRBJ2-7 | once | TRBV5-1 | TRBD2
TGTGCCAGCAGTTCGGACAGGGGGCCTGGGACAGATACGCAGTATTTT | CASSSDRGPGTDTQYF | TRBJ2-3 | . | TRBV28 | TRBD1
TGCGCCAGCAGCTTGGGGCTAGCGGGAGCCACAGATACGCAGTATTTT | CASSLGLAGATDTQYF | TRBJ2-3 | many | TRBV5-1 | TRBD2
TGCAGTGCTAGCAGGGTCACTGAAGCTTTCTTT | CSASRVTEAFF | TRBJ1-1 | . | TRBV20-1 | .
TGTGCCAGCAGTTTATTAGGGGAAAACTATGGCTACACCTTC | CASSLLGENYGYTF | TRBJ1-2 | . | TRBV28 | .
TGTGCCAGCTCACCAGATCTACGGTCTAACTATGGCTACACCTTC | CASSPDLRSNYGYTF | TRBJ1-2 | . | TRBV18 | .
TGCGCCAGCAGCCAAGGGACTAGCGGGAGCGCGAACACCGGGGAGCTGTTTTTT | CASSQGTSGSANTGELFF | TRBJ2-2 | . | TRBV4-3 | TRBD2
TGTGCCAGCAGTTTACAGGGCTACACTGAAGCTTTCTTT | CASSLQGYTEAFF | TRBJ1-1 | . | TRBV12-3/TRBV12-4 | .
TGCAGTGCTAGAGCAGGGGAGACCCAGTACTTC | CSARAGETQYF | TRBJ2-5 | . | TRBV20-1 | .
TGTGCCAGCAGCGTCGGAGAGACCATGAACACTGAAGCTTTCTTT | CASSVGETMNTEAFF | TRBJ1-1 | . | TRBV13 | .
TGTGCCAGCAGGTCAGCGGGAGGGTTTTCCGGCGAGCAGTACTTC | CASRSAGGFSGEQYF | TRBJ2-7 | . | TRBV5-4 | TRBD2
TGCGCCAGCAGCCCTCCCCTAGCGGACCTATCCTACAATGAGCAGTTCTTC | CASSPPLADLSYNEQFF | TRBJ2-1 | . | TRBV4-1 | TRBD2
TGTGCCAGCAGTTTAAAGGGGGCTGCTGAAGCTTTCTTT | CASSLKGAAEAFF | TRBJ1-1 | . | TRBV12-3/TRBV12-4 | TRBD1
TGTGCCAGCAGCTTAAAGGACAGAGCCTACGAGCAGTACTTC | CASSLKDRAYEQYF | TRBJ2-7 | . | TRBV11-1 | .
TGTGCCAGCAGATGGAACTTACCGGGACAGGGAACTTTAGGGGACTACTCCTACGAGCAGTACTTC | CASRWNLPGQGTLGDYSYEQYF | TRBJ2-7 | . | TRBV7-3 | TRBD1
TGTGCCAGCAGTTTAGCCGGGGGACCCGGACCCAACATTCAGTACTTC | CASSLAGGPGPNIQYF | TRBJ2-4 | . | TRBV28 | .
TGTGCCAGCAGACGGGTTGACTATGGCTACACCTTC | CASRRVDYGYTF | TRBJ1-2 | once | TRBV5-6 | .
TGTGCCAGCAGGGCAGGGGGGCATTACACTGAAGCTTTCTTT | CASRAGGHYTEAFF | TRBJ1-1 | . | TRBV6-5 | TRBD1
TGTGCCAGCAGCGGACTCGGCGAGACCCAGTACTTC | CASSGLGETQYF | TRBJ2-5 | . | TRBV7-2 | .
TGTGCCAGCAGCACACTCAGGGGGCCTGGAAACACCATATATTTT | CASSTLRGPGNTIYF | TRBJ1-3 | . | TRBV6-6 | TRBD1
TGTGCCAGCACGACCTTGGCGGGAGAGCAGTTCTTC | CASTTLAGEQFF | TRBJ2-1 | once | TRBV11-2 | .
TGTGCCAGCACCCTGAGGGCGTTCGGCACGACTGAAAAACTGTTTTTT | CASTLRAFGTTEKLFF | TRBJ1-4 | . | TRBV4-2 | .
TGTGCCAGCAGTTTCCGCAGTGACTACACCTTC | CASSFRSDYTF | TRBJ1-2 | . | TRBV28 | .
TGTGCCAGCAGCTACACCCCAGCCGGGGGCAATGAGCAGTTCTTC | CASSYTPAGGNEQFF | TRBJ2-1 | . | TRBV7-3 | .
TGTGCCAGTAGTATAAAGGGAGCCGGGGAGCTGTTTTTT | CASSIKGAGELFF | TRBJ2-2 | . | TRBV19 | .
TGTGCCAGTAGTATCTTGGGCCAGATTAGCAATCAGCCCCAGCATTTT | CASSILGQISNQPQHF | TRBJ1-5 | . | TRBV19 | .